These T cell receptor beta chains were read from a single sample in a study of vaccination and CD4 T cells after COVID-19. The antigens of these receptors remain unknown. TCRdb analysed the PCR reads with MiXCR anew, one entry per CDR3 protein. The sample carries 18,000 or so distinct CDR3 sequences, more than 55% recorded once. Material for sequencing was CD4+ T cells from blood, cultured in vitro. Source of these receptors: a human donor who had recovered from COVID-19. Each CDR3 is given with its conserved first and last residue. D genes are given only for firm matches. Not every row has a clone size; where given, it reads once, few, many or a size class.

v_call	j_call	clone_size	d_call	cdr3_nt	cdr3_aa
TRBV30	TRBJ2-7	.	.	TGTGCCTGGAGTGTACTACGTCTACGGGGCTACGAGCAGTACTTC	CAWSVLRLRGYEQYF
TRBV3-1	TRBJ1-5	.	.	TGTGCCAGCAGCCAAGAGGGGCAGGGTAGCGAGCCCCAGCATTTT	CASSQEGQGSEPQHF
TRBV19	TRBJ1-5	.	.	TGTGCCAGTAATACCCTAGGTTTTGGTCAGCCCCAGCATTTT	CASNTLGFGQPQHF
TRBV7-3	TRBJ2-2	.	.	TGTGCCAGCAGCTTGGGGGGTTCAGGGGCGAACACCGGGGAGCTGTTTTTT	CASSLGGSGANTGELFF
TRBV7-8	TRBJ2-5	once	TRBD1	TGTGCCAGCAGCTTTGGTGACAGGGGGCATCTAGAGACCCAGTACTTC	CASSFGDRGHLETQYF
TRBV6-1	TRBJ1-5	.	.	TGTGCCAGCAGTGAGACTACTTGGGTTATTCTTAGCAATCAGCCCCAGCATTTT	CASSETTWVILSNQPQHF
TRBV20-1	TRBJ2-1	.	TRBD2	TGCAGTGCTCCAAGGGGACTAGCAAGATCGAATGAGCAGTTCTTC	CSAPRGLARSNEQFF
TRBV30	TRBJ1-6	.	.	TGTGCCTGGCGGTACGGCTCCTATAATTCACCCCTCCACTTT	CAWRYGSYNSPLHF
TRBV12-3/TRBV12-4	TRBJ1-2	.	.	TGTGCCACCCACCGAAGGCTGAGCTATGTCTACACCTTC	CATHRRLSYVYTF
TRBV7-3	TRBJ2-2	.	.	TGTGCCAGCAGCTCCGGGAGTAACACCGGGGAGCTGTTTTTT	CASSSGSNTGELFF